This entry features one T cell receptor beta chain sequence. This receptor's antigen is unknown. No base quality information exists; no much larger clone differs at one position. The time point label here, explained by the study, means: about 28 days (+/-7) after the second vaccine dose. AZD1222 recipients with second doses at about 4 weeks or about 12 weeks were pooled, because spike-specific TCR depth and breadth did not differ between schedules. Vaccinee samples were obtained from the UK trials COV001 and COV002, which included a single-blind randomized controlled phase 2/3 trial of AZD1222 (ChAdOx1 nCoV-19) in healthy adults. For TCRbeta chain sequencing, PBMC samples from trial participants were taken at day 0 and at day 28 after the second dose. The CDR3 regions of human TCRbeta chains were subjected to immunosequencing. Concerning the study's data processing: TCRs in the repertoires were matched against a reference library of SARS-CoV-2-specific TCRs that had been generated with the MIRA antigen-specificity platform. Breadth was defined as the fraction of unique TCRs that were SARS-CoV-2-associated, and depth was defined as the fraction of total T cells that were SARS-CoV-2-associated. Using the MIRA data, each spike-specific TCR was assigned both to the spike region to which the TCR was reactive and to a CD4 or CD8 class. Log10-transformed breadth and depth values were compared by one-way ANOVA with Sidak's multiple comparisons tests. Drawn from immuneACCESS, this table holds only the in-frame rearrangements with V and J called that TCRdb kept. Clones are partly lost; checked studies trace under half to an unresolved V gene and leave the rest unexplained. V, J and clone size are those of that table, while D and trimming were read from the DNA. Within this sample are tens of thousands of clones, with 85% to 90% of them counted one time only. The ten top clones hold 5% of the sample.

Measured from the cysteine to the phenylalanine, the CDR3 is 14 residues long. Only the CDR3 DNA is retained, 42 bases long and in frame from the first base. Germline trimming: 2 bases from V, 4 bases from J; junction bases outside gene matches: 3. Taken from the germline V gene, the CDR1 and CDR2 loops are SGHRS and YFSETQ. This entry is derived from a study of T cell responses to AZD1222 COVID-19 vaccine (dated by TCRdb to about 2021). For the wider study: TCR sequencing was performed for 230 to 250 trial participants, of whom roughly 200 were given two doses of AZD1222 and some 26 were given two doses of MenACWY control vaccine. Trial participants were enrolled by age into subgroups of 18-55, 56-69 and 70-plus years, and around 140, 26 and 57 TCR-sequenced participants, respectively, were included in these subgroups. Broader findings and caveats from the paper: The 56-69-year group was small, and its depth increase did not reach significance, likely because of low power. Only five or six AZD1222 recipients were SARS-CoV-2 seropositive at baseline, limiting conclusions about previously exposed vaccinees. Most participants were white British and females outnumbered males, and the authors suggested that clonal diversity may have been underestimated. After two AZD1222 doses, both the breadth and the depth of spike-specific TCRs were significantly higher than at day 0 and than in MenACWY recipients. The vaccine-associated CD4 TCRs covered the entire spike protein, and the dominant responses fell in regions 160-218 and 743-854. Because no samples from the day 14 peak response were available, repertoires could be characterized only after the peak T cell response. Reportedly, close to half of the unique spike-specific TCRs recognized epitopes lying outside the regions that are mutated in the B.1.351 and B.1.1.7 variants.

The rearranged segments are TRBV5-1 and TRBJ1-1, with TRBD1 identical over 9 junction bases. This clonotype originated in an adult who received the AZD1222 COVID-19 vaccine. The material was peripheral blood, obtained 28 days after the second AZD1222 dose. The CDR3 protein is CASSFGQGSTEAFF. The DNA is TGCGCCAGCAGCTTTGGACAGGGGTCCACTGAAGCTTTCTTT.